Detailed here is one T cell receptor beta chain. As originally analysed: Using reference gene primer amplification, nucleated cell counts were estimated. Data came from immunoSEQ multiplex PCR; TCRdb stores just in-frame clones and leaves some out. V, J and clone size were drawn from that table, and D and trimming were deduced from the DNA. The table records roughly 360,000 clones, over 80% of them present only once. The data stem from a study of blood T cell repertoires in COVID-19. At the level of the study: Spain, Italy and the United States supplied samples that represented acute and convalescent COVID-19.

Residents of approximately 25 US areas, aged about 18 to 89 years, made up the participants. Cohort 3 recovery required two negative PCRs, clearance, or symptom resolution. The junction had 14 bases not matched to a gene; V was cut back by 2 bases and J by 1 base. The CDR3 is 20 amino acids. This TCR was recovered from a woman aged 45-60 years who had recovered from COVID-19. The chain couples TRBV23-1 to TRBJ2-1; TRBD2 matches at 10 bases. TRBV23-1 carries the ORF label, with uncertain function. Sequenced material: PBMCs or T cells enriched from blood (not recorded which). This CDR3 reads CASSQPLSQGLASSYNEQFF. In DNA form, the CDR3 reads TGCGCCAGCAGTCAACCATTATCCCAGGGACTAGCGTCTTCCTACAATGAGCAGTTCTTC.